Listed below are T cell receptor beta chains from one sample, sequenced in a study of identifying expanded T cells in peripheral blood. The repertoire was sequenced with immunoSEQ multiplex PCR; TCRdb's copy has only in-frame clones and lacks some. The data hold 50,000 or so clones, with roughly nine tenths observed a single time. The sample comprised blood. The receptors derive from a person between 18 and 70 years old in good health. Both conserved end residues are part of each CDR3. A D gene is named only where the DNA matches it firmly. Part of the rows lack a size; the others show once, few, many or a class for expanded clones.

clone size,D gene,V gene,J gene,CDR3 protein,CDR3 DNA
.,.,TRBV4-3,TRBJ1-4,CASSQGGQPNEKLFF,TGCGCCAGCAGCCAAGGGGGACAACCTAATGAAAAACTGTTTTTT
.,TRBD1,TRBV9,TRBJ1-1,CASSPSTGNWDTEAFF,TGTGCCAGCAGCCCATCGACAGGGAACTGGGACACTGAAGCTTTCTTT
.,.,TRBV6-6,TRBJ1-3,CASSTGAAYSGNTIYF,TGTGCCAGCAGTACCGGGGCCGCCTACTCTGGAAACACCATATATTTT
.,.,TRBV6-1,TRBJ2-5,CASSPTGNQETQYF,TGTGCCAGCAGTCCTACAGGGAACCAAGAGACCCAGTACTTC
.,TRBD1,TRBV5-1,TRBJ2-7,CASSLTGGPYEQYF,TGCGCCAGCAGCTTGACAGGGGGACCCTACGAGCAGTACTTC
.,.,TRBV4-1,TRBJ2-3,CASSQVSGEATQYF,TGCGCCAGCAGCCAAGTATCGGGGGAGGCTACGCAGTATTTT
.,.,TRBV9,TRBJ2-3,CASSVAGRRSTDTQYF,TGTGCCAGCAGCGTAGCAGGTCGCAGGAGCACAGATACGCAGTATTTT
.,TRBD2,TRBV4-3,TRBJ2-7,CASSQDRGGYTYEQYF,TGCGCCAGCAGCCAAGATCGGGGGGGGTACACCTACGAGCAGTACTTC
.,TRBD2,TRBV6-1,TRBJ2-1,CASSGLASSSYNEQFF,TGTGCCAGCAGTGGACTAGCGTCGAGCTCCTACAATGAGCAGTTCTTC
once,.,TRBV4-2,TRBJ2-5,CASSQGVGEETQYF,TGTGCCAGCAGCCAAGGGGTAGGGGAAGAGACCCAGTACTTC
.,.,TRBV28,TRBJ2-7,CASSRKVHTRDEQYF,TGTGCCAGCAGTAGGAAGGTCCACACTCGGGACGAGCAGTACTTC
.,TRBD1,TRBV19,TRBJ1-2,CASSPTNLDRGYGYTF,TGTGCCAGTAGCCCAACTAACCTCGACAGGGGCTATGGCTACACCTTC
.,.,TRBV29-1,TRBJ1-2,CSVVFSTETNYGYTF,TGCAGCGTTGTCTTCTCGACAGAAACTAACTATGGCTACACCTTC
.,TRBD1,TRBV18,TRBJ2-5,CASSDRGHQETQYF,TGTGCCAGCTCCGACAGGGGGCATCAAGAGACCCAGTACTTC
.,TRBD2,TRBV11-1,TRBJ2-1,CASSLGGSGSFGEQFF,TGTGCCAGCAGCTTAGGCGGTAGCGGGTCGTTTGGAGAGCAGTTCTTC
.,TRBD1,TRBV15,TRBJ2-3,CATSTYQGANTQYF,TGTGCCACCAGCACATACCAGGGGGCGAATACGCAGTATTTT
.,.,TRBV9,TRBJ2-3,CASSVSGARDTQYF,TGTGCCAGCAGCGTGTCAGGCGCAAGAGATACGCAGTATTTT
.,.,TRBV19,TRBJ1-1,CASSIQGMNTEAFF,TGTGCCAGTAGTATACAGGGGATGAACACTGAAGCTTTCTTT
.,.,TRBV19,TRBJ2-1,CASSKAPQGGEQFF,TGTGCCAGTAGTAAGGCACCACAGGGAGGTGAGCAGTTCTTC
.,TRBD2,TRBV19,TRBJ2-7,CASSGQRGAYEQYF,TGTGCCAGTAGTGGACAGCGGGGGGCCTACGAGCAGTACTTC
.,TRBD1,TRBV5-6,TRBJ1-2,CASSLTLQGNGYTF,TGTGCCAGCAGCCTGACCCTACAGGGGAATGGCTACACCTTC
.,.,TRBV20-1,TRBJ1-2,CSASVLDGYTF,TGCAGTGCGAGTGTCCTGGATGGCTACACCTTC
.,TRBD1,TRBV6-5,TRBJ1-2,CASSRGQLANYGYTF,TGTGCCAGCAGCAGGGGACAGTTGGCTAACTATGGCTACACCTTC